The 18 T cell receptor beta chains below come from one sample, sequenced in a study of blood T cell repertoires in COVID-19. Here immunoSEQ multiplex PCR was the method, and the copy in TCRdb shows in-frame clones only, minus some. The sample yields fewer than 250,000 clones, 65% to 90% seen once. The sequenced material came from PBMCs or T cells enriched from blood (not recorded which). The origin of the receptors is a woman aged 50 to 65 with acute COVID-19.

The rearrangement uses TRBV27 and TRBJ1-1; 7 bases map to TRBD1. Germline V gene lookup returns CDR1 MNHEY and CDR2 SMNVEV (reference sequence). CDR3 length: 17 residues. The ends lost 3 bases at V and 2 bases at J; junction bases unmatched: 12. The CDR3 sequence: CASSFTPRTGPNTEAFF. The CDR3 DNA reads TGTGCCAGCAGTTTCACCCCAAGGACAGGACCAAACACTGAAGCTTTCTTT.

CDR3 sequence (DNA): TGTGCCAGCAGCATAAGACAATCCACTGAAGCTTTCTTT. Its protein product is CASSIRQSTEAFF. The chain joins TRBV7-8 to TRBJ1-1; D unclear. This CDR3 is built from 13 residues. Per the germline V gene, CDR1 is SGHVS and CDR2 is FQNEAQ. Trimming took off 5 bases at V and 4 bases at J, with 11 bases between the two ends.

The V and J genes are TRBV30 and TRBJ2-1; TRBD1 aligns across 9 bases. With 3 bases clipped from V and 4 bases from J, the junction kept 1 base outside the gene matches. The CDR3 runs to 13 residues. Germline lookup yields CDR1 GTSNPN and CDR2 SVGIG (reference sequence). CDR3 nucleotide sequence: TGTGCCTGGAGGACAGGGGGTTACAATGAGCAGTTCTTC. Amino acids: CAWRTGGYNEQFF.

This chain connects TRBV5-1 to TRBJ1-6; weak D call: TRBD1 (5 bases). The length of the CDR3 is 16 residues. Germline V CDR1 and CDR2: SGHRS, YFSETQ. V was clipped by 5 bases and J by 13 bases, with 25 bases between them. The CDR3 DNA is TGCGCCAGCAGTCTCACTCCGGACATACTCTCCTTGCCCCTCCACTTT. Protein: CASSLTPDILSLPLHF. The whole variable domain, filled in from reference TRBV5-1 and TRBJ1-6, reads KAGVTQTPRYLIKTRGQQVTLSCSPISGHRSVSWYQQTPGQGLQFLFEYFSETQRNKGNFPGRFSGRQFSNSRSEMNVSTLELGDSALYLCASSLTPDILSLPLHFGNGTRLTVT.

The chain uses TRBV25-1 and TRBJ2-2, with D unclear. The CDR3 runs 13 residues. The germline V gene has CDR1 MGHDK and CDR2 SYGVNS. Trimming took off 5 bases at V and 3 bases at J, with 7 bases between the two ends. The chain's CDR3 is CASSFDYTGELFF. CDR3 bases: TGTGCCAGCAGTTTCGACTACACCGGGGAGCTGTTTTTT.

CDR3 protein: CASSVGLAGTYEQYF. The CDR3 DNA reads as TGTGCCAGCAGCGTTGGACTAGCGGGGACCTACGAGCAGTACTTC. The V call is TRBV9, the J call TRBJ2-7, with 12 bases identical to TRBD2. V shed 2 bases and J 2 bases; nucleotides not matched to a gene: 2. This CDR3 region has 15 residues. Germline V lookup: CDR1 SGDLS, CDR2 YYNGEE.

This chain links TRBV10-3 with TRBJ2-3; tentative D call: TRBD2 (6 bases). In germline, CDR1 is ENHRY, CDR2 SYGVKD. This CDR3 contains 14 residues. V gave up 3 bases and J gave up 2 bases, with 9 bases separating them. CDR3 coding DNA: TGTGCCATCAGTGAATCGGGGGACACAGATACGCAGTATTTT. Translation gives CAISESGDTDTQYF.

This chain links TRBV7-3 with TRBJ2-3; perhaps TRBD2 as D (5 bases). There are 15 residues in the CDR3. With 1 base removed from V and 2 bases from J, the gap between germline ends came to 10 bases. Germline CDR1 is SGHTA and CDR2 is FQGTGA. The CDR3 DNA reads TGTGCCAGCAGCTTAAGCGGGCAAGACACAGATACGCAGTATTTT. Translation gives CASSLSGQDTDTQYF.

The chain joins TRBV24-1 to TRBJ2-3; 8 nucleotides agree with TRBD1. CDR3 length equals 14 residues. With V trimmed by 7 bases and J by 3 bases, 5 bases remained unmatched. The V gene's germline CDR1 is KGHDR and CDR2 SFDVKD. The CDR3: CATSRTGKTDTQYF. The DNA of the CDR3 is TGTGCCACCAGCAGGACAGGGAAGACAGATACGCAGTATTTT.

The V gene is TRBV2, the J gene TRBJ2-1; 10 bases match TRBD2. Germline CDR1 reads SNHLY; CDR2 reads FYNNEI. The J segment lost 2 bases and the V segment lost 3 bases, leaving 4 bases of the junction unmatched. This CDR3 has 16 residues. The CDR3 DNA reads as TGTGCCAGCAGTGATCCAAGCGGGGGGGCCTACAATGAGCAGTTCTTC. This sequence encodes CASSDPSGGAYNEQFF.

This chain connects TRBV28 to TRBJ1-2, with 10 bases fitting TRBD1. The CDR3 covers 13 residues. V trimming: 7 bases; J trimming: 8 bases; junction bases outside the gene matches: 7. The germline V gene has CDR1 MDHEN and CDR2 SYDVKM. The CDR3 is CASKDRGRGGYTF. The DNA of the CDR3 is TGTGCCAGCAAAGACAGGGGGCGCGGGGGCTACACCTTC.

The chain is built from TRBV5-1 and TRBJ2-5; 9 nucleotides agree with TRBD1. The CDR3 is 15 residues long. V trimming: 5 bases; J trimming: 1 base; junction bases outside the gene matches: 6. Germline V CDR1 and CDR2: SGHRS, YFSETQ. CDR3 bases: TGCGCCAGCAGTATTGGGACAGGGATCCAAGAGACCCAGTACTTC. It is translated as CASSIGTGIQETQYF.

This chain uses TRBV4-1 with TRBJ1-5; maybe TRBD1 (5 bases). Per germline, CDR1 MGHRA and CDR2 YSYEKL. Trimming stripped 1 base from V and 4 bases from J, with 8 bases between. The CDR3 covers 14 residues. In DNA, the CDR3 is TGCGCCAGCAGCCAAGTCCCAGGGAATCAGCCCCAGCATTTT. This codes for CASSQVPGNQPQHF.

The chain employs TRBV7-2 and TRBJ2-5; 8 positions agree with TRBD1. V gave up 2 bases and J gave up 2 bases; unmatched junction bases: 4. CDR3 length equals 15 residues. The germline gives CDR1 SGHTA, CDR2 FQGNSA. CDR3 coding DNA: TGTGCCAGCAGCTTACAGTACAGGGGGCAAGAGACCCAGTACTTC. It translates to CASSLQYRGQETQYF. The variable domain in full, with the rest retrieved from reference TRBV7-2 and TRBJ2-5, is GAGVSQSPSNKVTEKGKDVELRCDPISGHTALYWYRQSLGQGLEFLIYFQGNSAPDKSGLPSDRFSAERTGGSVSTLTIQRTQQEDSAVYLCASSLQYRGQETQYFGPGTRLLVL.

The DNA of the CDR3 is TGTGCCAGCAGCCTCCCCCGGGGAGTCCGGCCCACAGATACGCAGTATTTT. This sequence encodes CASSLPRGVRPTDTQYF. This chain links TRBV7-2 with TRBJ2-3; TRBD2 is a possible D gene (5 bases). CDR1 and CDR2 from the germline V gene are SGHTA and FQGNSA. The CDR3 has 17 residues. V was clipped by 5 bases and J by 2 bases, with 20 bases between them.

Only one count was recorded for this clone. V usage is TRBV7-6 and J usage is TRBJ2-1, with 8 bases aligning to TRBD2. The CDR3 spans 15 residues. V was pared by 6 bases and J by 7 bases, with 11 bases of the junction left unmatched. The germline gives CDR1 SGHVS, CDR2 FNYEAQ. CDR3 DNA sequence: TGTGCCAGCAGATCACAGAGTAGCGGGATAAATGAGCAGTTCTTC. Its translation is CASRSQSSGINEQFF.

The V and J genes are TRBV6-6 and TRBJ1-5; D is possibly TRBD1 (5 bases). Trimming stripped 7 bases from V and 7 bases from J, with 20 bases between. CDR1 and CDR2 from the germline V gene are MNHNY and SVGAGI (reference sequence). This CDR3 spans 15 amino acids. In DNA, the CDR3 is TGTGCCAGCACGGGCAGGGAAGTTTGGGGCCAGCCCCAGCATTTT. As protein: CASTGREVWGQPQHF.

The chain carries TRBV28 and TRBJ1-5, with D tentatively TRBD1 (5 bases). The V end lost 6 bases, the J end lost 0 bases, and 12 bases lay between the germline ends. The germline CDR1 and CDR2 sequences are MDHEN and SYDVKM. The CDR3 extends over 15 amino acids. The CDR3 reads CASSESTGSNQPQHF. CDR3 DNA sequence: TGTGCCAGCAGCGAAAGCACAGGTAGCAATCAGCCCCAGCATTTT.